Listed here are 2 T cell receptor beta chains from one sample, sequenced in a study of response to subunit inactivated influenza vaccine. TCRdb passed the RT-PCR reads through MiXCR, listing each CDR3 protein once. The repertoire includes about 170,000 distinct CDR3 sequences, approximately 12% of them detected once, and approximately 30% sits in the top ten. The same specimen was also included in a second study, on T cells expressing NK-cell markers. That source notes: Researchers built TCR beta cDNA using 5'RACE template switching with UMIs.

The specimen was CD8+ T cells sorted from PBMCs, collected 11 to 12 days after vaccination. The receptors were gathered from a man aged 45 to 65 who received an inactivated influenza vaccine.

This clonotype was found a few times. The CDR3 loop is CASSQGGGGQETQYF. The CDR3 DNA reads as TGCGCCAGCAGCCAAGGCGGGGGGGGACAAGAGACCCAGTACTTC. The J gene is TRBJ2-5, the V gene TRBV4-3; 9 bases are shared with TRBD2. In germline, CDR1 is LGHNA, CDR2 YSLEER. CDR3 length: 15 amino acids. J was trimmed by 2 bases and V by 1 base; bases with no gene match: 2.

In its sample, this clonotype was seen a few times. The chain recombines TRBV10-2 with TRBJ2-2, with 9 bases that match TRBD1. With V trimmed by 3 bases and J by 6 bases, 2 bases remained unmatched. Germline CDR1 WSHSY, CDR2 SAAADI. The CDR3 runs 14 residues. The CDR3 nucleotides are TGCGCCAGCAGTGATGGGACAGGGTCCGGGGAGCTGTTTTTT. It is translated as CASSDGTGSGELFF.